Described below is a single T cell receptor beta chain sequence and its context. As yet, its antigen is unknown. These data come from a study of T cell repertoires in cytomegalovirus infection. Study-wide points: What dominated the ex vivo response were HLA-C-restricted CMV-specific TCR beta clonotypes.

TCRdb re-called the reads through MiXCR, storing one row per CDR3 protein. The table records roughly 300,000 distinct CDR3 sequences, about 26% of them present only once. This CDR3 is built from 14 residues. Trimming took 6 bases from V and 3 from J; bases not matched to a gene: 4. The V gene's germline CDR1 is ENHRY and CDR2 SYGVKD. This receptor was identified in a human donor in good health (CMV status not recorded). Some clones in this sample may be carry-over from other donors' samples. What was sequenced was PBMCs. The V and J genes are TRBV10-3 and TRBJ2-3, with TRBD2 identical over 9 bases. As DNA, the CDR3 is TGTGCCATCAGCAGACTAGCGGCGACAGATACGCAGTATTTT. Its translation is CAISRLAATDTQYF.